These 4 T cell receptor beta chains came from one sample sequenced in a study of T cell repertoires in cytomegalovirus infection. Via MiXCR, TCRdb re-called the reads, giving one row per CDR3 protein. The sample includes 450,000 to 650,000 distinct CDR3 sequences, almost 40% of them seen just once. These receptors have no identified antigens. The material was cultured PBMCs, obtained from culture after CMV antigen stimulation. Receptors originate from a human donor in good health (CMV status not recorded). Some clones in this sample may be carry-over from other donors' samples.

This clonotype was detected once. The V and J genes are TRBV20-1 and TRBJ2-5; the match to TRBD2 covers 7 bases. The V and J ends lost 6 bases and 4 bases, in that order; junction bases with no gene match: 11. The CDR3 loop spans 14 amino acids. The V gene's germline CDR1 is DFQATT and CDR2 SNEGSKA (reference sequence). In nucleotides, the CDR3 is TGCAGTGCGCATAATATCGGGGGGAGAGAGACCCAGTACTTC. Its translation: CSAHNIGGRETQYF.

This clonotype has just one count. This chain joins TRBV6-1 and TRBJ2-5; 8 bases line up with TRBD2. V lost 7 bases to trimming and J lost 3 bases; unmatched junction nucleotides: 7. Germline V gene sequence: CDR1 MNHNS, CDR2 SASEGT. The CDR3 runs 14 residues. CDR3 bases: TGTGCCAGCACCTCCGGAGCGGGGGAAGAGACCCAGTACTTC. This sequence encodes CASTSGAGEETQYF.

V is TRBV7-2 and J is TRBJ2-1, with TRBD2 matching 9 bases. Germline CDR1 reads SGHTA; CDR2 reads FQGNSA. Unmatched junction bases numbered 7, after V lost 5 bases and J lost 5 bases. The length of the CDR3 is 15 residues. The CDR3 nucleotides read TGTGCCAGCAGCCCCCGGACTAGCGCGGACAATGAGCAGTTCTTC. Translated, it gives CASSPRTSADNEQFF.

The genes are TRBV7-2 and TRBJ2-1, with D possibly being TRBD1 (5 bases). Deletions cut 1 base from V and 10 bases from J, with 20 bases between. Germline CDR1 reads SGHTA; CDR2 reads FQGNSA. The CDR3 length is 16 residues. This CDR3 is CASSLDPRVPPLEQFF. DNA of the CDR3: TGTGCCAGCAGCTTAGACCCCAGGGTCCCACCATTAGAGCAGTTCTTC.